Listed here are 5 T cell receptor beta chains from one sample, sequenced in a study of T cell repertoires in cytomegalovirus infection. TCRdb passed the reads through MiXCR, listing each CDR3 protein once. Of some 320,000 distinct CDR3 sequences in the sample, roughly 28% were seen once. These receptors have no identified antigens. The sample was cultured PBMCs, taken from culture after CMV antigen stimulation. The receptors derive from a human donor in good health (CMV status not recorded). Some clones in this sample may be carry-over from other donors' samples.

The genes are TRBV7-8 and TRBJ1-3, with D maybe TRBD1 (6 bases). The CDR3 has 19 residues. Trimming left V 2 bases short and J 2 bases short, with 22 bases between. From germline, CDR1 is SGHVS and CDR2 FQNEAQ. The CDR3 loop is CASSLIHYRTARPGNTIYF. The CDR3 DNA follows: TGTGCCAGCAGCTTAATCCACTATCGGACAGCTCGTCCTGGAAACACCATATATTTT.

By share of the sample, this clonotype is medium-sized. V usage is TRBV7-2 and J usage is TRBJ1-2; 9 nucleotides match TRBD1. The CDR3 spans 15 residues. Germline-derived CDR1 and CDR2 are SGHTA and FQGNSA. J gave up 5 bases and V 3 bases, and 7 bases lay outside the gene matches. CDR3 in DNA: TGTGCCAGCAGCTTCCCGGGACAGGGTTTGTATGGCTACACCTTC. It specifies CASSFPGQGLYGYTF.

The chain combines TRBV20-1 with TRBJ2-1; TRBD2 matches 8 bases. V was pared by 5 bases and J by 5 bases, with 17 bases of the junction left unmatched. The germline CDR1 and CDR2 sequences are DFQATT and SNEGSKA (reference sequence). This CDR3 is 17 amino acids long. The CDR3 nucleotides are TGCAGTGCTGGTTCCCTCCACGGGGGGGCTAGAGACAATGAGCAGTTCTTC. Encoded protein: CSAGSLHGGARDNEQFF.

This clonotype was counted only a few times. J is TRBJ1-1 and V is TRBV7-3; D gene uncertain. V was pared by 6 bases and J by 0 bases, with 8 bases between. The CDR3 runs 13 residues. Germline V CDR1 and CDR2: SGHTA, FQGTGA. CDR3 region: CASRRNVNTEAFF. CDR3 sequence (DNA): TGTGCCAGCAGAAGGAACGTGAACACTGAAGCTTTCTTT.

The chain combines TRBV12-5 with TRBJ2-1, with 8 bases aligning to TRBD1. CDR1 and CDR2 from the germline V gene are LGHNT and FRNRAP. This CDR3 is built from 15 residues. The V segment lost 6 bases and the J segment 7 bases; nucleotides outside the gene matches: 11. This CDR3 is CASGLVGQGMNEQFF. In DNA, the CDR3 is TGTGCTAGTGGCCTAGTAGGACAGGGTATGAATGAGCAGTTCTTC.